The 10 T cell receptor beta chains given below trace back to one sample, sequenced in a study of CD8 T cells in ankylosing spondylitis. Study results and caveats: The study identified a TCR beta motif of fewer than 10 highly homologous variants that appeared characteristic of ankylosing spondylitis blood.

Which antigens these TCRs recognize remains unknown. TCRdb passed the 5' RACE reads through MiXCR, listing each CDR3 protein once. The repertoire holds under 150,000 distinct CDR3 sequences, with 17% as singletons. The source material was blood, either unsorted or a sorted T cell fraction (not recorded which). All receptors derive from a male donor with ankylosing spondylitis.

V gene TRBV2 combines with J gene TRBJ2-1, with D uncertain. Trimming removed 7 bases at V and 8 bases at J, with 12 bases between. Germline-derived CDR1 and CDR2 are SNHLY and FYNNEI. The CDR3 consists of 12 residues. CDR3 protein: CASMARVDEQFF. The CDR3 bases are TGTGCCAGCATGGCACGAGTCGATGAGCAGTTCTTC.

This clonotype was seen ten or more times. V usage is TRBV12-3 or TRBV12-4 and J usage is TRBJ2-7, with 8 bases aligning to TRBD2. V was pared by 3 bases and J by 4 bases, with 2 bases of the junction left unmatched. The CDR3 extends over 13 amino acids. In DNA, the CDR3 is TGTGCCAGCAGTTTTGGACTAGCATACGAGCAGTACTTC. This encodes CASSFGLAYEQYF.

This clonotype was counted between two and nine times. CDR3 amino acids: CASRQGLAEATGELFF. CDR3 DNA sequence: TGTGCCAGCAGACAGGGACTAGCGGAGGCGACCGGGGAGCTGTTTTTT. The genes are TRBV12-3 or TRBV12-4 and TRBJ2-2; 11 bases fit TRBD2. There are 16 residues in the CDR3. Germline trimming cut 6 bases from V and 5 bases from J; bases unmatched to any gene: 8.

In its sample, this clonotype was seen a few times. The gene calls are TRBV28 and TRBJ1-1; TRBD1 aligns across 9 bases. The CDR3 consists of 12 residues. The germline V gene has CDR1 MDHEN and CDR2 SYDVKM. Losses at the gene ends were 6 bases for V and 8 bases for J; bases not matched to a gene: 4. The CDR3 bases are TGTGCCAGCAGCTCCACAGGGGGCGAAGCTTTCTTT. It is translated as CASSSTGGEAFF.

This clonotype was counted only a few times. The chain uses TRBV4-1 and TRBJ1-3, with D unclear. The CDR3 has 15 residues. Germline loops: CDR1 MGHRA, CDR2 YSYEKL. With 2 bases removed from V and 11 bases from J, the gap between germline ends came to 19 bases. The DNA for the CDR3 is TGCGCCAGCAGCCAAAGGATGGGCACAGCCGTAGCCATATATTTT. Amino acid sequence: CASSQRMGTAVAIYF.

This clonotype was detected a few times. This chain joins TRBV9 and TRBJ2-3; D may match TRBD1 or TRBD2 (6 bases each). Trimming shortened V by 0 bases and J by 3 bases, and 14 bases separated the two germline ends. Germline CDR1 is SGDLS and CDR2 is YYNGEE. The length of the CDR3 is 16 residues. CDR3 sequence (DNA): TGTGCCAGCAGCGTAGCTACCCAGGGGAGGACAGATACGCAGTATTTT. Translated, it gives CASSVATQGRTDTQYF.

In this sample, this clonotype turned up a few times. The chain is built from TRBV18 and TRBJ1-2; D remains ambiguous. The germline gives CDR1 KGHSH, CDR2 LQKENI. Deletions cut 6 bases from V and 8 bases from J, with 16 bases between. This CDR3 is 13 amino acids long. The CDR3 DNA follows: TGTGCCAGCTCGCACGAAGGACTGGGCGGCTACACCTTC. Translating gives CASSHEGLGGYTF.

The rearrangement links TRBV25-1 to TRBJ1-5, with 9 nucleotides matching TRBD1. This CDR3 spans 16 amino acids. V was pared by 1 base and J by 4 bases, with 5 bases of the junction left unmatched. Germline V CDR1 and CDR2: MGHDK, SYGVNS. The CDR3 DNA reads as TGTGCCAGCAGTGAATCCGGGACAGGGTTTAATCAGCCCCAGCATTTT. Its protein is CASSESGTGFNQPQHF.

This clonotype has only a few counts. The chain has TRBV29-1 and TRBJ2-7, with 7 nucleotides matching TRBD1. With V trimmed by 1 base and J by 0 bases, 3 bases remained unmatched. Germline V gene sequence: CDR1 SQVTM, CDR2 ANQGSEA. CDR3 length: 14 residues. The CDR3 region has the DNA TGCAGCGTTGAAGGACAGGGAAGCTCCTACGAGCAGTACTTC. Residues: CSVEGQGSSYEQYF.

This clonotype occurred a few times. The V and J genes are TRBV9 and TRBJ2-3, with D perhaps matching TRBD1 (5 bases). Trimming took 0 bases from V and 0 from J, leaving 11 bases between them. CDR3 length: 16 amino acids. Germline CDR1 and CDR2: SGDLS and YYNGEE. The CDR3: CASSVDKDISTDTQYF. The CDR3 bases are TGTGCCAGCAGCGTAGATAAGGACATTAGCACAGATACGCAGTATTTT.